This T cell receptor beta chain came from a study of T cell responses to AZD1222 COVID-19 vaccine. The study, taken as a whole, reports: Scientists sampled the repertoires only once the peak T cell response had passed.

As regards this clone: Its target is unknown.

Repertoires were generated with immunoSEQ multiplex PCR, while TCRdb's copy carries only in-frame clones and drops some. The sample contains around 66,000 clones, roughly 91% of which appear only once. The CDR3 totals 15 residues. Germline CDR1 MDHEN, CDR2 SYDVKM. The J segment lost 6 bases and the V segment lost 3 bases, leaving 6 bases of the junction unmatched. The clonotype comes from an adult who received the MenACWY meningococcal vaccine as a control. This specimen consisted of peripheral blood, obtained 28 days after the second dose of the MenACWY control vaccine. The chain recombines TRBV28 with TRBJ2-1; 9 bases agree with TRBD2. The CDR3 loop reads CASSFGLAGSNEQFF. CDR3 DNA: TGTGCCAGCAGTTTTGGCCTAGCGGGGAGCAATGAGCAGTTCTTC. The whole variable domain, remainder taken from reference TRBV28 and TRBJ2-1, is DVKVTQSSRYLVKRTGEKVFLECVQDMDHENMFWYRQDPGLGLRLIYFSYDVKMKEKGDIPEGYSVSREKKERFSLILESASTNQTSMYLCASSFGLAGSNEQFFGPGTRLTVL.